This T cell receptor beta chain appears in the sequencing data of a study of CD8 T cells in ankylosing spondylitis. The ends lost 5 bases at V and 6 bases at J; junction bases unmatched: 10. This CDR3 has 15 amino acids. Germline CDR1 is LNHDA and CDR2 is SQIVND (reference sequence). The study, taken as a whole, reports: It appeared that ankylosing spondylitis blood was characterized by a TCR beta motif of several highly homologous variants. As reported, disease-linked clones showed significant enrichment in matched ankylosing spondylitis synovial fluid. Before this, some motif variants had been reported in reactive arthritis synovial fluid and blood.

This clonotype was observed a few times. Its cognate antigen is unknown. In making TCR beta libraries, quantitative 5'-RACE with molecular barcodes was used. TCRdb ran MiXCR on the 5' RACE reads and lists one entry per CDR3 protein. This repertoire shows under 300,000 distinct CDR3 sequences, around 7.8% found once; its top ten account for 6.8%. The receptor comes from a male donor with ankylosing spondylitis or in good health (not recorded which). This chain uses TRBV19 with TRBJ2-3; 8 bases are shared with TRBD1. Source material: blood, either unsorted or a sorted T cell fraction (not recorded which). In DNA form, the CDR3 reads TGTGCCAGTAGTTCGGACAGGGCCTGGATGGATACGCAGTATTTT. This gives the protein CASSSDRAWMDTQYF.